What follows are 19 T cell receptor beta chains derived from one specimen sequenced in a study of blood T cell repertoires in COVID-19. Some clones are missing from TCRdb's copy, which holds only in-frame ones; the method was immunoSEQ multiplex PCR. This sample yields 300,000 to 400,000 clones, of which more than 70% are seen a single time; about 1.5% belongs to the top ten. The sample was peripheral blood. The receptor source for this set is a woman aged 30 to 39 with COVID-19, enrolled during active disease.

This clone was counted a single time. The chain carries TRBV28 and TRBJ1-2; TRBD1 aligns across 9 bases. J gave up 0 bases and V 4 bases, and 9 bases lay outside the gene matches. CDR3 length: 17 amino acids. Germline V CDR1 and CDR2: MDHEN, SYDVKM. CDR3 sequence (DNA): TGTGCCAGCAGTTCTTTTGGGACAGGGACGACTAACTATGGCTACACCTTC. Its translation: CASSSFGTGTTNYGYTF.

The V gene is TRBV15, the J gene TRBJ1-2, with D possibly TRBD1 on 5 matching bases. Trimming cost V 2 bases and J 8 bases, with 9 bases left between them. Per the germline V gene, CDR1 is LNHNV and CDR2 is YYDKDF (reference sequence). The CDR3 runs 12 residues. CDR3 DNA sequence: TGTGCCACCAGCAGACAGGGCAAGGGCTACACCTTC. Its translation: CATSRQGKGYTF.

This clone was detected only once. CDR3 loop: CASSQSSYAGPQHF. The DNA of the CDR3 is TGTGCCAGCAGCCAAAGTTCCTACGCAGGGCCCCAGCATTTT. This chain joins TRBV3-1 (or the pseudogene TRBV3-2) and TRBJ1-5; unclear D gene. Germline CDR1 reads LGHDT; CDR2 reads YNNKEL (reference sequence). The CDR3 totals 14 residues. V gave up 2 bases and J gave up 9 bases, with 14 bases separating them.

This chain connects TRBV9 to TRBJ1-5, with 9 bases aligning to TRBD1. The V segment lost 4 bases and the J segment 4 bases; nucleotides outside the gene matches: 6. Germline values: CDR1 SGDLS, CDR2 YYNGEE. The CDR3 totals 15 residues. As DNA, the CDR3 is TGTGCCAGCAGCCAAGGGACAGGGATAAATCAGCCCCAGCATTTT. It is translated as CASSQGTGINQPQHF.

The chain combines TRBV19 with TRBJ1-6; D ambiguous. The CDR3 contains 14 residues. Germline loops: CDR1 LNHDA, CDR2 SQIVND (reference sequence). V shed 7 bases and J shed 7 bases, with 14 bases lying between them. CDR3 in DNA: TGTGCCAGTACCCCAACGGTATACAATTCACCCCTCCACTTT. It yields the protein CASTPTVYNSPLHF.

The V gene is TRBV28, the J gene TRBJ2-1; tentatively, D is TRBD1 (5 bases). Germline CDR1 reads MDHEN; CDR2 reads SYDVKM. Trimming took 6 bases from V and 0 from J, leaving 12 bases between them. The length of the CDR3 is 15 residues. CDR3 region: CASRPRAYSYNEQFF. Written as DNA, the CDR3 is TGTGCCAGCAGACCCAGGGCTTACTCCTACAATGAGCAGTTCTTC.

The V and J genes are TRBV11-3 and TRBJ2-3, with TRBD2 identical over 7 bases. Germline V CDR1 and CDR2: SGHNT, YENEEA. Unmatched junction bases numbered 5, after V lost 4 bases and J lost 1 base. The CDR3 extends over 15 amino acids. The CDR3 loop is CASSYLLAGTDTQYF. The CDR3 DNA reads TGTGCCAGCAGCTACCTCCTAGCGGGCACAGATACGCAGTATTTT.

The rearrangement links TRBV18 to TRBJ1-2; D unresolved. Germline V CDR1 and CDR2: KGHSH, LQKENI. This CDR3 has 14 amino acids. Trimming took off 4 bases at V and 7 bases at J, with 16 bases between the two ends. The chain's CDR3 is CASSLSYPAGGYTF. The CDR3 DNA reads TGTGCCAGCTCACTCTCCTATCCCGCAGGTGGCTACACCTTC.

V gene TRBV5-1 combines with J gene TRBJ2-1; 7 nucleotides match TRBD1. The CDR3 is 16 amino acids. The junction had 7 bases not matched to a gene; V was cut back by 0 bases and J by 4 bases. Germline V CDR1 and CDR2: SGHRS, YFSETQ. This CDR3 is CASSLDGTVFYNEQFF. The CDR3 DNA sequence: TGCGCCAGCAGCTTGGACGGGACAGTTTTTTACAATGAGCAGTTCTTC.

J is TRBJ1-1 and V is TRBV19; D is uncertain. The V and J ends lost 3 bases and 1 base respectively, with 9 bases between them. Germline V CDR1 and CDR2: LNHDA, SQIVND (reference sequence). This CDR3 is 14 amino acids long. The CDR3 DNA sequence: TGTGCCAGTAGTATGATTGATAGGAACACTGAAGCTTTCTTT. This codes for CASSMIDRNTEAFF.

The chain recombines TRBV30 with TRBJ1-2; D not resolved. The V gene lost 3 bases and the J gene lost 0 bases, with 14 bases spanning the gap. The germline gives CDR1 GTSNPN, CDR2 SVGIG (reference sequence). The CDR3 has 15 residues. CDR3 coding DNA: TGTGCCTGGAGGGCCGGTCGGGTAGCTAACTATGGCTACACCTTC. It translates to CAWRAGRVANYGYTF. The full variable domain, with the rest looked up from reference TRBV30 and TRBJ1-2, is SQTIHQWPATLVQPVGSPLSLECTVEGTSNPNLYWYRQAAGRGLQLLFYSVGIGQISSEVPQNLSASRPQDRQFILSSKKLLLSDSGFYLCAWRAGRVANYGYTFGSGTRLTVV.

The chain couples TRBV14 to TRBJ2-7, with TRBD2 identical over 8 bases. This CDR3 contains 15 residues. V lost 1 base and J lost 2; bases outside the gene matches: 4. The germline V gene has CDR1 SGHDN and CDR2 FVKESK. For the CDR3, the DNA is TGTGCCAGCAGCCAAGCATCGGGGGGGGCCTACGAGCAGTACTTC. This encodes CASSQASGGAYEQYF.

J is TRBJ1-1 and V is TRBV4-3; a weak D match, TRBD1 (5 bases). V was trimmed by 5 bases and J by 4 bases, leaving 17 bases between them. Germline assignment: CDR1 LGHNA and CDR2 YSLEER. This CDR3 region has 15 residues. The CDR3 DNA reads TGCGCCAGCAGCGCCTCCAGGGTACTTGGCACTGAAGCTTTCTTT. Translation gives CASSASRVLGTEAFF.

This clone was recorded once. The V call is TRBV6-4, the J call TRBJ2-7; TRBD2 matches 11 bases. The trim removed 1 base at V and 7 bases at J, leaving 15 bases unmatched. This CDR3 region has 18 residues. The germline V gene has CDR1 MRHNA and CDR2 SNTAGT. The DNA for the CDR3 is TGTGCCAGCAGTGACTTATCTAGCGGGGGGACACCCCTCGGAGAGCAGTACGTC. Translated, it gives CASSDLSSGGTPLGEQYV.

This clone was counted only a few times. DNA of the CDR3: TGTGCCACGGACAGGGTACAGTATGGCTACACCTTC. The encoded protein is CATDRVQYGYTF. The chain combines TRBV2 with TRBJ1-2; 8 bases agree with TRBD1. Germline V gene sequence: CDR1 SNHLY, CDR2 FYNNEI. The junction had 6 bases not matched to a gene; V was cut back by 10 bases and J by 5 bases. This CDR3 comprises 12 residues. Looking up the rest from reference TRBV2 and TRBJ1-2 gives the full variable domain: EPEVTQTPSHQVTQMGQEVILRCVPISNHLYFYWYRQILGQKVEFLVSFYNNEISEKSEIFDDQFSVERPDGSNFTLKIRSTKLEDSAMYFCATDRVQYGYTFGSGTRLTVV.

The V and J genes are TRBV10-2 and TRBJ1-1, with TRBD1 as a possible D gene (6 bases). The CDR3 loop spans 15 amino acids. The V gene lost 3 bases and the J gene lost 5 bases, with 16 bases spanning the gap. Germline V gives CDR1 WSHSY, CDR2 SAAADI. The CDR3 DNA sequence: TGCGCCAGCAGTGAAGTTCAGGGGCGAGGGACTGAAGCTTTCTTT. Translated: CASSEVQGRGTEAFF.

The V call is TRBV11-2, the J call TRBJ2-7, with a weak D call TRBD2 (6 bases). The V gene lost 4 bases and the J gene lost 1 base, with 8 bases spanning the gap. The CDR3 is 13 residues long. Per germline, CDR1 SGHAT and CDR2 FQNNGV. The CDR3 protein is CASSSGESYEQYV. CDR3 DNA: TGTGCCAGCAGCTCGGGGGAGTCCTACGAGCAGTACGTC.

J is TRBJ1-1 and V is TRBV28, with no clear D. The V end was cut by 4 bases, the J end by 0 bases, with 9 bases between. In germline, CDR1 is MDHEN, CDR2 SYDVKM. The length of the CDR3 is 14 residues. CDR3: CASSSPGMNTEAFF. CDR3 DNA: TGTGCCAGCAGTTCACCGGGAATGAACACTGAAGCTTTCTTT.

Comment on this clone: Other DNA sequences in the same sample also yield this CDR3. This rearrangement joins TRBV6-5 to TRBJ1-4; TRBD1 aligns across 11 bases. This CDR3 contains 15 residues. V was pared by 0 bases and J by 8 bases, with 2 bases of the junction left unmatched. Germline loops: CDR1 MNHEY, CDR2 SVGAGI. The DNA of the CDR3 is TGTGCCAGCAGTTACTCTGGGACAGGGGGAGAAAAACTGTTTTTT. Amino acids: CASSYSGTGGEKLFF.